The next 18 T cell receptor beta chains were all read from a single sample in a study of T cell responses to AZD1222 COVID-19 vaccine. Clones were read by immunoSEQ multiplex PCR, and TCRdb kept only the in-frame ones, dropping some. Of 90,000 to 100,000 clones in the sample, around 90% were seen once. This sample comprised peripheral blood, obtained on day 0 of AZD1222 vaccination. The receptors were gathered from an adult in good health.

This chain joins TRBV4-3 and TRBJ2-3, with a possible D match to TRBD2 (6 bases). V lost 0 bases, J lost 6 bases, and 16 bases lay in between. The CDR3 is made up of 16 amino acids. The germline CDR1 and CDR2 sequences are LGHNA and YSLEER. CDR3 sequence reads: CASSQDLGGSADTQYF. CDR3 DNA: TGCGCCAGCAGCCAAGATCTCGGAGGGTCCGCGGATACGCAGTATTTT.

The chain recombines TRBV4-3 with TRBJ2-7; D is unclear. Germline assignment: CDR1 LGHNA and CDR2 YSLEER. Trimming shortened V by 3 bases and J by 6 bases, and 21 bases separated the two germline ends. This CDR3 is built from 16 residues. This CDR3 is CASSQAPGQNLGEQYF. CDR3 bases: TGCGCCAGCAGCCAGGCCCCGGGCCAGAACCTAGGCGAGCAGTACTTC.

This clone was observed a single time. A read error may produce the germline difference seen at one junction end. The J gene is TRBJ1-4, the V gene TRBV5-1, with 8 bases aligning to TRBD1. CDR3 length: 17 amino acids. CDR1 and CDR2 (germline): SGHRS, YFSETQ. CDR3 in amino acids: CASRQRPQGAENEKLFF. The CDR3 bases are TGTGCCAGCAGGCAACGTCCCCAGGGGGCCGAAAATGAAAAACTGTTTTTT.

The rearrangement uses TRBV18 and TRBJ2-2; a weak D match, TRBD2 (5 bases). The CDR3 loop spans 14 amino acids. V was shortened by 2 bases and J by 7 bases, with 11 bases between the two germline ends. CDR1 is KGHSH and CDR2 is LQKENI in the germline V gene. CDR3 bases: TGTGCCAGCTCACCAGGAGGTTCGGGCGGGGAGCTGTTTTTT. This codes for CASSPGGSGGELFF.

The genes are TRBV12-3 or TRBV12-4 and TRBJ2-7, with a tentative D call TRBD1 (5 bases). Deletions cut 5 bases from V and 2 bases from J, with 10 bases between. There are 13 residues in the CDR3. The CDR3 sequence: CASSPTTAYEQYF. As DNA, the CDR3 is TGTGCCAGCAGTCCGACGACAGCCTACGAGCAGTACTTC.

The gene calls are TRBV19 and TRBJ1-5; D call uncertain. Germline CDR1 is LNHDA and CDR2 is SQIVND (reference sequence). V was trimmed by 4 bases and J by 14 bases, leaving 15 bases between them. CDR3 length: 12 residues. CDR3 residues: CASSTLVGNKHF. The CDR3 DNA follows: TGTGCCAGTAGTACCCTAGTGGGGAATAAGCATTTT.

This sequence joins TRBV9 and TRBJ2-1; weak D call: TRBD1 (5 bases). The CDR3 has 15 residues. Germline V CDR1 and CDR2: SGDLS, YYNGEE. Deletions cut 7 bases from V and 1 base from J, with 15 bases between. The CDR3, as DNA: TGTGCCAGCCAGCCCCTCCAGGGTTCCTACAATGAGCAGTTCTTC. It yields the protein CASQPLQGSYNEQFF.

V and J are TRBV9 and TRBJ1-6; D gene uncertain. This CDR3 is 17 amino acids long. The V gene's germline CDR1 is SGDLS and CDR2 YYNGEE. Trimming left V 1 base short and J 6 bases short, with 17 bases between. This CDR3 reads CASSVSPAFAFNSPLHF. CDR3 coding DNA: TGTGCCAGCAGCGTATCCCCCGCTTTCGCCTTTAATTCACCCCTCCACTTT.

This rearrangement joins TRBV23-1 to TRBJ1-6; weak D call: TRBD1 (6 bases). TRBV23-1 is annotated as an ORF whose role is uncertain. V was trimmed by 0 bases and J by 6 bases, leaving 15 bases between them. This CDR3 region has 17 residues. This CDR3 reads CASSQSLPGQSNSPLHF. The CDR3 bases are TGCGCCAGCAGTCAATCGTTGCCCGGACAGTCTAATTCACCCCTCCACTTT.

The V call is TRBV5-1, the J call TRBJ2-3; possibly TRBD2 for D (5 bases). Germline V gene data show CDR1 as SGHRS and CDR2 as YFSETQ. Between the trimmed V and J ends, which lost 4 bases and 2 bases, there was a span of 11 bases. The CDR3 is made up of 14 amino acids. The CDR3 protein is CASSHERYTDTQYF. CDR3 nucleotide sequence: TGCGCCAGCAGCCACGAGCGGTACACAGATACGCAGTATTTT.

The chain combines TRBV7-6 with TRBJ2-5; D not resolved. CDR1 and CDR2 (germline): SGHVS, FNYEAQ. V gave up 4 bases and J gave up 7 bases, with 13 bases separating them. This CDR3 is built from 13 residues. CDR3 sequence (DNA): TGTGCCAGCAGCTGGGGTGCTTCCCTGACCCAGTACTTC. Translating gives CASSWGASLTQYF.

This clone was observed once. The chain couples TRBV7-2 to TRBJ1-4, with D unresolved. Germline values: CDR1 SGHTA, CDR2 FQGNSA. The CDR3 runs 15 residues. V lost 5 bases and J 0 bases, leaving 10 bases between the germline ends. In nucleotides, the CDR3 is TGTGCCAGCAGCCTGTCGGCAGCAACTAATGAAAAACTGTTTTTT. It yields the protein CASSLSAATNEKLFF.

The chain has TRBV9 and TRBJ1-4, with D perhaps matching TRBD1 (6 bases). This CDR3 has 14 amino acids. Deletions cut 4 bases from V and 12 bases from J, with 19 bases between. Per the germline V gene, CDR1 is SGDLS and CDR2 is YYNGEE. The CDR3 region has the DNA TGTGCCAGCAGCCTGGGGGCAGATAGGGGAGAACTGTTTTTT. This gives the protein CASSLGADRGELFF.

The rearrangement links TRBV4-1 to TRBJ2-7; D call uncertain. Germline V gives CDR1 MGHRA, CDR2 YSYEKL. Trimming pared 6 bases from V and 2 bases from J, leaving 17 bases between. The CDR3 covers 15 residues. The CDR3 bases are TGCGCCAGCAGTTCCTTTTCGAAAGGCACCTACGAGCAGTACTTC. It translates to CASSSFSKGTYEQYF.

CDR3 DNA sequence: TGTGCCAGCAGTTCCGTTACAGGGGGCCGTGGCTACACCTTC. Protein product: CASSSVTGGRGYTF. The chain carries TRBV27 and TRBJ1-2; 9 nucleotides align to TRBD1. The CDR3 is made up of 14 amino acids. Germline V gene lookup returns CDR1 MNHEY and CDR2 SMNVEV (reference sequence). V dropped 4 bases and J dropped 7; count of bases not matched to a gene: 7.

The chain joins TRBV6-2 or TRBV6-3 to TRBJ2-7, with 10 positions matching TRBD1. This CDR3 comprises 14 residues. The germline CDR1 and CDR2 sequences are MNHEY and SVGEGT. V dropped 5 bases and J dropped 7; count of bases not matched to a gene: 8. The CDR3 region has the DNA TGTGCCAGCAGTCCCGGGACAGGGGCGGGGGAGCAGTACTTC. Its translation is CASSPGTGAGEQYF.

This clone came up a few times. The V call is TRBV4-3, the J call TRBJ2-1; a weak D match, TRBD2 (6 bases). Germline CDR1 LGHNA, CDR2 YSLEER. V was clipped by 1 base and J by 8 bases, with 21 bases between them. The CDR3 is 17 amino acids. The CDR3 region is CASSQATIAPGSHEQFF. CDR3 nucleotide sequence: TGCGCCAGCAGCCAAGCGACTATCGCTCCCGGGAGCCATGAGCAGTTCTTC.

The rearrangement uses TRBV9 and TRBJ2-2; D remains unclear. The CDR3 has 12 amino acids. V lost 4 bases, J lost 2 bases, and 3 bases lay in between. Germline values: CDR1 SGDLS, CDR2 YYNGEE. CDR3 region: CASSTNTGELFF. The DNA for the CDR3 is TGTGCCAGCAGCACCAACACCGGGGAGCTGTTTTTT.